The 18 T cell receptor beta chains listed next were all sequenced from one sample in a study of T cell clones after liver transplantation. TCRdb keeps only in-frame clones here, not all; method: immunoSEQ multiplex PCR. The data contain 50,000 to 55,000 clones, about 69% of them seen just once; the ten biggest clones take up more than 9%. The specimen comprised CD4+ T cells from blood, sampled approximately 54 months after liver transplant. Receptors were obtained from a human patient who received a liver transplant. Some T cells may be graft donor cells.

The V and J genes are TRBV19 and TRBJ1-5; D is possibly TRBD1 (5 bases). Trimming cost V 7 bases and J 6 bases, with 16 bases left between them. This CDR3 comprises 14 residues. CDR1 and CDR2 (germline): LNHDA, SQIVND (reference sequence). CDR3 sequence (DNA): TGTGCCAGTACCCTGAGGGGAGTAGGTCAGCCCCAGCATTTT. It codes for CASTLRGVGQPQHF.

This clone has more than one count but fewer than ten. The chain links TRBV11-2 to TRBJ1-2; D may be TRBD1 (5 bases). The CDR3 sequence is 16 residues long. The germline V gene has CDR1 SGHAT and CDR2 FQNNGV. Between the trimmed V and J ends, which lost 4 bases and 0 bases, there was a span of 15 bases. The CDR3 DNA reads TGTGCCAGCAGCTCACGGCTTAGGGGCACTAACTATGGCTACACCTTC. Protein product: CASSSRLRGTNYGYTF. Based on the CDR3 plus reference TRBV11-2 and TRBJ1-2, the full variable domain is EAGVAQSPRYKIIEKRQSVAFWCNPISGHATLYWYQQILGQGPKLLIQFQNNGVVDDSQLPKDRFSAERLKGVDSTLKIQPAKLEDSAVYLCASSSRLRGTNYGYTFGSGTRLTVV.

CDR3 sequence: CASSQVIGLGNEKLFF. The CDR3 DNA is TGCGCCAGCAGCCAAGTGATTGGGTTAGGTAATGAAAAACTGTTTTTT. The chain has TRBV4-1 and TRBJ1-4; D gene unclear. The germline V gene encodes CDR1 MGHRA and CDR2 YSYEKL. This CDR3 is built from 16 residues. V lost 1 base to trimming and J lost 4 bases, with 13 bases between them.

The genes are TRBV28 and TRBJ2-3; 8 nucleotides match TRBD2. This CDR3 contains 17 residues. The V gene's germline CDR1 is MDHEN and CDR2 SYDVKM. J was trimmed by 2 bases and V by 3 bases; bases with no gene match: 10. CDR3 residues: CASSLVGGGSYTDTQYF. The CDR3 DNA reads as TGTGCCAGCAGTTTGGTCGGCGGGGGGAGCTACACAGATACGCAGTATTTT.

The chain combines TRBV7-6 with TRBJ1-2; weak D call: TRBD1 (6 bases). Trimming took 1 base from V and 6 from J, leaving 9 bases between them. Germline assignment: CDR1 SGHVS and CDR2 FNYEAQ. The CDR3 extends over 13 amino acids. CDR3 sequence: CASSLGGPDGYTF. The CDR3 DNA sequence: TGTGCCAGCAGCTTAGGGGGGCCAGATGGCTACACCTTC.

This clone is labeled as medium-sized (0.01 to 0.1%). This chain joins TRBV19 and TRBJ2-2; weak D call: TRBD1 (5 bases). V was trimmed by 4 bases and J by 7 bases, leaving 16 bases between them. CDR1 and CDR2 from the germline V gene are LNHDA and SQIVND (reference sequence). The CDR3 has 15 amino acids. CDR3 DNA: TGTGCCAGTAGTACTGACAGCCAGATTTACGGGGAGCTGTTTTTT. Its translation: CASSTDSQIYGELFF.

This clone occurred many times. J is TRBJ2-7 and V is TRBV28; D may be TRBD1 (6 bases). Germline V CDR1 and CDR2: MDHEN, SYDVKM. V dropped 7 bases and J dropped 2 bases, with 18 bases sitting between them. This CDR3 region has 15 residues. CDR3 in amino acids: CASIQVGRGAYEQYF. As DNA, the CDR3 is TGTGCCAGCATCCAGGTGGGCAGGGGTGCCTACGAGCAGTACTTC.

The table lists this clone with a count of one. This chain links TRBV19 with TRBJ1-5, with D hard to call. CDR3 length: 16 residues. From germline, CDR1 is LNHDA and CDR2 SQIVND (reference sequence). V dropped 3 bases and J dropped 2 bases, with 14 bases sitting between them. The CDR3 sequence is CASSMGVDFGNQPQHF. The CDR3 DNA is TGTGCCAGTAGTATGGGTGTGGATTTTGGCAATCAGCCCCAGCATTTT.

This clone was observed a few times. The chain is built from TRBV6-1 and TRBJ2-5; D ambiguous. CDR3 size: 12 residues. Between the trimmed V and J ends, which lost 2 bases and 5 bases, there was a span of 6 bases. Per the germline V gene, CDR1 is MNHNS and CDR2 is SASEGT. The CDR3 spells CASSESGETQYF. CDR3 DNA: TGTGCCAGCAGTGAATCTGGGGAGACCCAGTACTTC.

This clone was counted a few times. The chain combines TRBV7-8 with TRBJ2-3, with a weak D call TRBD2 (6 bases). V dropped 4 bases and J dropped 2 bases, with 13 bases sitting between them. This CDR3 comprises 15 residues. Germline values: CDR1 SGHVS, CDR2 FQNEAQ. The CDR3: CASSSAGTYTDTQYF. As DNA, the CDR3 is TGTGCCAGCAGCTCCGCGGGGACCTACACAGATACGCAGTATTTT.

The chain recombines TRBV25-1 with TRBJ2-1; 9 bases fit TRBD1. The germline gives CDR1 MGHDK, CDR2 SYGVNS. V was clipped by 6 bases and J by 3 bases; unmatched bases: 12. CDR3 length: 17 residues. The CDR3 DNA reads TGTGCCAGCAGCGCAATAACCCGGGACAGGGTCTACAATGAGCAGTTCTTC. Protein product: CASSAITRDRVYNEQFF.

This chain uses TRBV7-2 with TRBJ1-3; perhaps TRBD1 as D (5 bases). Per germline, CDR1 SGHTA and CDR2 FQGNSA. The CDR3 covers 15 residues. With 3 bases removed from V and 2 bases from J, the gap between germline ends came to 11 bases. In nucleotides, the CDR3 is TGTGCCAGCAGCTTTATGTCGGGGCCTGGAAACACCATATATTTT. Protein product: CASSFMSGPGNTIYF.

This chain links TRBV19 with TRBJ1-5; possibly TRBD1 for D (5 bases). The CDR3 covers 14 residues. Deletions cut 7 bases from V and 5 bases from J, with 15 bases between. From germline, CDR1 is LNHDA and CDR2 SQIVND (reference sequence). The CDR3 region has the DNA TGTGCCAGTACCCGAGGGGCTTGGGATCAGCCCCAGCATTTT. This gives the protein CASTRGAWDQPQHF.

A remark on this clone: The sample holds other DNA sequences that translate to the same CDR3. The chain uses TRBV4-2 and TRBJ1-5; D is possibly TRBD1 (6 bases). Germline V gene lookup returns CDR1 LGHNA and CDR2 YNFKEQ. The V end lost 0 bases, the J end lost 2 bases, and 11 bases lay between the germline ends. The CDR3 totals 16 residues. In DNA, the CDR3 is TGTGCCAGCAGCCAAGAGGTCCAGGGGCGCAATCAGCCCCAGCATTTT. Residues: CASSQEVQGRNQPQHF.

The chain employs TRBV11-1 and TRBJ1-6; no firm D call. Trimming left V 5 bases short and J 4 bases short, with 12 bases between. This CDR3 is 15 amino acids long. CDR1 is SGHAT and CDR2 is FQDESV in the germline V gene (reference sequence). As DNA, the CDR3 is TGTGCCAGCAGCCGGTCCGATGATTATAATTCACCCCTCCACTTT. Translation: CASSRSDDYNSPLHF.

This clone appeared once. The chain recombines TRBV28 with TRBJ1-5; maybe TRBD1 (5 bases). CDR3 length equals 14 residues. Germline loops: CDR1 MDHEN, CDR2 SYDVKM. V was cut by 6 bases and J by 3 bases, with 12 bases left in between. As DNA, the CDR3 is TGTGCCAGCAGCTCCGGGGGAAACAATCAGCCCCAGCATTTT. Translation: CASSSGGNNQPQHF.

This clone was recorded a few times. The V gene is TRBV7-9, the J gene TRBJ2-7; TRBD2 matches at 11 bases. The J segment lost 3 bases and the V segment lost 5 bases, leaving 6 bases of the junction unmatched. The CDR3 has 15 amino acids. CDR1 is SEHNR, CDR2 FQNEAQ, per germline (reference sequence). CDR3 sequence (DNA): TGTGCCAGCAGCCCGAAACTAGCGGGGGACTACGAGCAGTACTTC. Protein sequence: CASSPKLAGDYEQYF. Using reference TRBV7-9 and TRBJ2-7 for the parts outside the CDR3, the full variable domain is DTGVSQNPRHKITKRGQNVTFRCDPISEHNRLYWYRQTLGQGPEFLTYFQNEAQLEKSRLLSDRFSAERPKGSFSTLEIQRTEQGDSAMYLCASSPKLAGDYEQYFGPGTRLTVT.

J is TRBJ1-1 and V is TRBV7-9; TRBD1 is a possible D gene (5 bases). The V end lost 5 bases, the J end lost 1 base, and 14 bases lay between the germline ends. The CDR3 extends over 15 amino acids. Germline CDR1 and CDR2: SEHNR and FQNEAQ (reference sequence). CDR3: CASSPHSQGNTEAFF. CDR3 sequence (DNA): TGTGCCAGCAGCCCGCACTCCCAGGGGAACACTGAAGCTTTCTTT.